The 31 T cell receptor beta chains in this list originate from one sample, sequenced in a study of cytomegalovirus exposure and HLA in healthy donors (dated by TCRdb to the late 2010s). Library generation was performed with the immunoSEQ multiplex PCR assay. For the multiplex PCR, a mixture combining 60 forward primers for TCR Vbeta segments and 13 reverse primers for TCR Jbeta segments was used. Sourced from immuneACCESS, this table was stored by TCRdb with only in-frame sequences that have V and J called. A share of the clones is absent; for the studies checked, an unresolved V gene accounts for under half, and the remainder has no known explanation. This sample lists 110,000 or so clones; about 80% were detected once. Together, the top ten hold around 1.5% of the sample. Material for sequencing was PBMCs. Receptors were obtained from a woman aged 18-29 years in good health and CMV-seronegative.

This chain joins TRBV2 and TRBJ1-1; D possibly corresponds to TRBD1 (6 bases). The CDR3 runs 14 residues. Germline values: CDR1 SNHLY, CDR2 FYNNEI. V was trimmed by 6 bases and J by 6 bases, leaving 17 bases between them. The CDR3 loop is CASSLQGRDAEAFF. The CDR3 DNA sequence: TGTGCCAGCAGCCTACAGGGACGGGATGCTGAAGCTTTCTTT. Looking up the rest from reference TRBV2 and TRBJ1-1 gives the full variable domain: EPEVTQTPSHQVTQMGQEVILRCVPISNHLYFYWYRQILGQKVEFLVSFYNNEISEKSEIFDDQFSVERPDGSNFTLKIRSTKLEDSAMYFCASSLQGRDAEAFFGQGTRLTVV.

This chain's CDR3 is CASSQDRFPNSPLHF. The CDR3 bases are TGCGCCAGCAGCCAAGACAGATTCCCTAATTCACCCCTCCACTTT. The chain uses TRBV4-3 and TRBJ1-6; D unresolved. CDR3 length: 15 residues. The V and J ends lost 0 bases and 6 bases respectively, with 9 bases between them. Per germline, CDR1 LGHNA and CDR2 YSLEER.

This CDR3 is CASSFPGQYYEQYF. In DNA form, the CDR3 reads TGTGCCAGCAGCTTCCCCGGACAGTACTACGAGCAGTACTTC. V gene TRBV5-5 combines with J gene TRBJ2-7, with TRBD1 as a possible D gene (6 bases). CDR3 length: 14 residues. The V end was cut by 2 bases, the J end by 3 bases, with 12 bases between. Germline V gives CDR1 SGHKS, CDR2 YYEKEE (reference sequence).

The table lists this clone with a count of one. The CDR3 spells CASSRIGGSYNEQFF. The CDR3 DNA follows: TGTGCCAGCAGCCGAATCGGGGGTTCGTACAATGAGCAGTTCTTC. The chain combines TRBV2 with TRBJ2-1, with D possibly matching TRBD2 (6 bases). The germline gives CDR1 SNHLY, CDR2 FYNNEI. V dropped 6 bases and J dropped 4 bases, with 16 bases sitting between them. The CDR3 sequence is 15 residues long.

The chain uses TRBV25-1 and TRBJ1-2, with 8 nucleotides matching TRBD1. Germline-derived CDR1 and CDR2 are MGHDK and SYGVNS. This CDR3 region has 15 residues. V lost 0 bases, J lost 6 bases, and 6 bases stayed unmatched. CDR3 in amino acids: CASSEYGTGLHGYTF. The CDR3 nucleotides read TGTGCCAGCAGTGAATATGGGACAGGCTTACATGGCTACACCTTC.

The chain's CDR3 is CASKERPSTDTQYF. The CDR3 DNA reads TGTGCCAGCAAAGAGCGGCCCAGCACAGATACGCAGTATTTT. The rearrangement uses TRBV6-6 and TRBJ2-3; D is possibly TRBD2 (5 bases). The CDR3 runs 14 residues. The V end lost 7 bases, the J end lost 0 bases, and 11 bases lay between the germline ends. Looked up from germline, CDR1 is MNHNY and CDR2 is SVGAGI (reference sequence).

CDR3 residues: CASSPPLGGNYSNQPQHF. CDR3 nucleotide sequence: TGTGCCAGCAGCCCCCCCCTGGGGGGAAACTATAGCAATCAGCCCCAGCATTTT. The V call is TRBV21-1, the J call TRBJ1-5. TRBV21-1 is flagged as a pseudogene. CDR3 size: 18 residues.

V is TRBV19 and J is TRBJ1-2; possible D gene TRBD1, 6 bases. Germline assignment: CDR1 LNHDA and CDR2 SQIVND (reference sequence). Deletions cut 6 bases from V and 0 bases from J, with 14 bases between. This CDR3 spans 15 amino acids. DNA for the CDR3: TGTGCCAGTAGCGTCACAGGGCCAGCTAACTATGGCTACACCTTC. Its translation is CASSVTGPANYGYTF.

The chain is built from TRBV4-1 and TRBJ2-1; possibly TRBD2 for D (6 bases). Germline V lookup: CDR1 MGHRA, CDR2 YSYEKL. The CDR3 runs 15 residues. The V end was cut by 5 bases, the J end by 5 bases, with 16 bases between. DNA of the CDR3: TGCGCCAGCAGCTTAGGAGGGGCACAGAACAATGAGCAGTTCTTC. Translating it yields CASSLGGAQNNEQFF.

The rearrangement links TRBV20-1 to TRBJ2-1; D gene uncertain. Germline CDR1 is DFQATT and CDR2 is SNEGSKA (reference sequence). Trimming cost V 6 bases and J 8 bases, with 11 bases left between them. The CDR3 length is 11 residues. The CDR3 DNA sequence: TGCAGTGCAACCCTAGTGTATGAGCAGTTCTTC. It translates to CSATLVYEQFF.

V usage is TRBV27 and J usage is TRBJ2-7, with a tentative D call TRBD1 (5 bases). Germline V lookup: CDR1 MNHEY, CDR2 SMNVEV (reference sequence). This CDR3 spans 15 amino acids. V was clipped by 7 bases and J by 2 bases, with 18 bases between them. In DNA, the CDR3 is TGTGCCAGCACCAGTGCGAAAGGGGTGACCTACGAGCAGTACTTC. Its protein is CASTSAKGVTYEQYF.

J is TRBJ1-3 and V is TRBV4-1; a weak D match, TRBD1 (5 bases). The CDR3 has 16 residues. The germline V gene encodes CDR1 MGHRA and CDR2 YSYEKL. The V end was cut by 0 bases, the J end by 2 bases, with 11 bases between. The chain's CDR3 is CASSQDWAGPGNTIYF. Here the CDR3 DNA reads TGCGCCAGCAGCCAAGATTGGGCAGGGCCTGGAAACACCATATATTTT.

This chain uses TRBV7-6 with TRBJ2-1; the match to TRBD2 covers 9 bases. Germline CDR1 reads SGHVS; CDR2 reads FNYEAQ. This CDR3 contains 16 residues. The trim removed 5 bases at V and 3 bases at J, leaving 8 bases unmatched. Here the CDR3 reads CASSDPRGRGYNEQFF. CDR3 sequence (DNA): TGTGCCAGCAGCGACCCCCGCGGGAGGGGCTACAATGAGCAGTTCTTC.

This chain connects TRBV5-6 to TRBJ2-5; 14 bases match TRBD2. This CDR3 is 17 amino acids long. V lost 3 bases to trimming and J lost 4 bases; unmatched junction nucleotides: 8. Per germline, CDR1 SGHDT and CDR2 YYEEEE. CDR3 in amino acids: CASSYRLAGGPGETQYF. CDR3 DNA sequence: TGTGCCAGCAGCTATAGACTAGCGGGAGGGCCGGGAGAGACCCAGTACTTC.

The V gene is TRBV19, the J gene TRBJ2-2; D may be TRBD1 (6 bases). Trimming took off 5 bases at V and 6 bases at J, with 13 bases between the two ends. Per the germline V gene, CDR1 is LNHDA and CDR2 is SQIVND (reference sequence). The CDR3 is 14 residues long. The chain's CDR3 is CASSPNRESGELFF. The CDR3, as DNA: TGTGCCAGTAGTCCAAACAGGGAATCCGGGGAGCTGTTTTTT.

The V call is TRBV27, the J call TRBJ2-7; 7 bases agree with TRBD1. The germline CDR1 and CDR2 sequences are MNHEY and SMNVEV (reference sequence). Trimming at V came to 5 bases and at J to 2 bases, leaving 12 bases not matched to a gene. The CDR3 consists of 16 residues. The CDR3 region has the DNA TGTGCCAGCAGTGTGACAGGGCGCCCGCCCACCTACGAGCAGTACTTC. It is translated as CASSVTGRPPTYEQYF.

J is TRBJ2-5 and V is TRBV19, with D maybe TRBD1 (5 bases). Germline loops: CDR1 LNHDA, CDR2 SQIVND (reference sequence). This CDR3 is 15 amino acids long. V was pared by 3 bases and J by 4 bases, with 15 bases between. CDR3 amino acids: CASSIPSRAGETQYF. The CDR3 DNA sequence: TGTGCCAGTAGTATCCCCAGCAGGGCTGGAGAGACCCAGTACTTC.

The chain couples TRBV4-1 to TRBJ2-2, with 9 bases that match TRBD2. From germline, CDR1 is MGHRA and CDR2 YSYEKL. Trimming cost V 0 bases and J 4 bases; bases outside gene matches: 6. The CDR3 is 17 residues long. The CDR3, as DNA: TGCGCCAGCAGCCAAGATATGCGCGGGAGGGGCACCGGGGAGCTGTTTTTT. Protein sequence: CASSQDMRGRGTGELFF.

This rearrangement joins TRBV4-2 to TRBJ1-2; 9 bases line up with TRBD1. Trimming at V came to 2 bases and at J to 8 bases, leaving 15 bases not matched to a gene. The CDR3 loop spans 17 amino acids. In germline, CDR1 is LGHNA, CDR2 YNFKEQ. CDR3 region: CASSQSHNTGGARGYTF. The DNA of the CDR3 is TGTGCCAGCAGCCAATCCCACAATACAGGGGGCGCAAGGGGCTACACCTTC.

A single count supports this clone. This chain uses TRBV7-9 with TRBJ2-7; tentatively, D is TRBD1 (5 bases). The germline gives CDR1 SEHNR, CDR2 FQNEAQ (reference sequence). Trimming removed 4 bases at V and 0 bases at J, with 16 bases between. The length of the CDR3 is 16 residues. The CDR3 region has the DNA TGTGCCAGCAGCTCACCCAGGGCTTCTCTCTCCTACGAGCAGTACTTC. Amino acid sequence: CASSSPRASLSYEQYF.

CDR3 DNA: TGTGCCAGCAGCTTGTGGACAGGGGGAAGCGGGGAGCTGTTTTTT. This translates into CASSLWTGGSGELFF. The V gene is TRBV11-2, the J gene TRBJ2-2; 10 bases agree with TRBD1. Trimming cost V 3 bases and J 7 bases; bases outside gene matches: 5. Germline V gene lookup returns CDR1 SGHAT and CDR2 FQNNGV. There are 15 residues in the CDR3.

This sequence joins TRBV4-2 and TRBJ2-1; D is perhaps TRBD1 (5 bases). Germline loops: CDR1 LGHNA, CDR2 YNFKEQ. V lost 4 bases and J lost 10, with 14 bases in between. This CDR3 is 13 amino acids long. The CDR3 nucleotides are TGTGCCAGCAGCCCCCAGGCCCGGACAGAGCAGTTCTTC. Amino acid sequence: CASSPQARTEQFF.

The V gene is TRBV7-2, the J gene TRBJ2-7; 10 positions agree with TRBD1. This CDR3 has 15 residues. The V segment lost 3 bases and the J segment 5 bases; nucleotides outside the gene matches: 7. CDR1 and CDR2 (germline): SGHTA, FQGNSA. The CDR3 loop is CASSLGGQGRNEQYF. The CDR3 DNA is TGTGCCAGCAGCTTGGGGGGACAGGGGCGCAACGAGCAGTACTTC.

The chain recombines TRBV28 with TRBJ2-7, with 10 bases that match TRBD2. This CDR3 is built from 18 residues. CDR1 is MDHEN, CDR2 SYDVKM, per germline. J gave up 1 base and V 3 bases, and 12 bases lay outside the gene matches. Here the CDR3 reads CASSFSQTSGIKSYEQYF. CDR3 sequence (DNA): TGTGCCAGCAGTTTTTCCCAAACTAGCGGGATTAAATCCTACGAGCAGTACTTC.

This chain connects TRBV19 to TRBJ1-4; TRBD1 aligns across 7 bases. V dropped 6 bases and J dropped 7; count of bases not matched to a gene: 11. CDR1 and CDR2 (germline): LNHDA, SQIVND (reference sequence). The CDR3 loop spans 15 amino acids. Here the CDR3 DNA reads TGTGCCAGTAGAGGAGGCGGGACAGCGGCTGAAAAACTGTTTTTT. Amino acids: CASRGGGTAAEKLFF.

The rearrangement links TRBV27 to TRBJ2-3, with a possible D match to TRBD1 (5 bases). The V gene lost 2 bases and the J gene lost 6 bases, with 12 bases spanning the gap. Germline V gene lookup returns CDR1 MNHEY and CDR2 SMNVEV (reference sequence). The CDR3 is 14 amino acids. The CDR3 DNA sequence: TGTGCCAGCAGTTTAAGGGGTGCTACTGATACGCAGTATTTT. Residues: CASSLRGATDTQYF.

The gene calls are TRBV4-3 and TRBJ2-2, with a possible D match to TRBD1 (6 bases). V was trimmed by 2 bases and J by 6 bases, leaving 13 bases between them. CDR1 is LGHNA and CDR2 is YSLEER in the germline V gene. This CDR3 contains 15 residues. This CDR3 is CASSQLIQGSGELFF. The CDR3 region has the DNA TGCGCCAGCAGCCAACTTATACAGGGTTCCGGGGAGCTGTTTTTT.

This chain uses TRBV6-1 with TRBJ1-2, with 10 bases that match TRBD1. Germline CDR1 reads MNHNS; CDR2 reads SASEGT. The V segment lost 5 bases and the J segment 4 bases; nucleotides outside the gene matches: 4. This CDR3 has 14 amino acids. CDR3 nucleotides: TGTGCCAGCAGTCCGGGACAGGGGACCTATGGCTACACCTTC. Translating it yields CASSPGQGTYGYTF.

The rearrangement uses TRBV25-1 and TRBJ1-1; D unresolved. The germline V and J ends were trimmed by 3 bases and 1 base, with 9 bases remaining between them. CDR1 is MGHDK and CDR2 is SYGVNS in the germline V gene. The CDR3 is made up of 14 amino acids. The CDR3 coding sequence is TGTGCCAGCAGTGATCGGACTGAGAACACTGAAGCTTTCTTT. Translating it yields CASSDRTENTEAFF.

This chain joins TRBV10-2 and TRBJ2-7, with D maybe TRBD2 (6 bases). Germline V gene lookup returns CDR1 WSHSY and CDR2 SAAADI. This CDR3 comprises 16 residues. V was cut by 1 base and J by 2 bases, with 15 bases left in between. The CDR3 nucleotides read TGCGCCAGCAGTGAGTGGAAGGGCGGGGCGACCTACGAGCAGTACTTC. Amino acid sequence: CASSEWKGGATYEQYF.

The chain uses TRBV2 and TRBJ1-5; 9 bases map to TRBD1. The germline gives CDR1 SNHLY, CDR2 FYNNEI. The CDR3 covers 14 residues. After removal of 5 bases from V and 6 bases from J, the junction contained 5 bases not matched to a gene. The CDR3 bases are TGTGCCAGCAGTAGGGGACAGGGACTTCAGCCCCAGCATTTT. This gives the protein CASSRGQGLQPQHF.